This TCR beta chain appears in the sequencing data of a study of blood T cell repertoires in COVID-19. Study context: Both acute and convalescent COVID-19 samples were obtained from the United States, Italy and Spain. Sample material is recorded as cDNA or gDNA derived from T cells, B-cell-depleted T cells, or PBMCs.

As handled by the study authors: Cell counts per sample came from amplifying reference gene primers. Libraries were prepared by immunoSEQ multiplex PCR; TCRdb keeps only in-frame clonotypes and omits some of them. V and J calls and clone size follow that table, whereas D and trimming were derived from the DNA. The repertoire holds around 300,000 clones, with more than 75% as singletons. The CDR3 is 14 residues long. Between the trimmed V and J ends, which lost 8 bases and 4 bases, there was a span of 15 bases. Germline CDR1 is MNHEY and CDR2 is SMNVEV (reference sequence). This chain joins TRBV27 and TRBJ1-3; D remains unclear. The clonotype originates from a woman aged 45-65 years with active or convalescent COVID-19. The sequenced sample was peripheral blood. This chain's CDR3 is CASGRGEAGNTIYF. CDR3 bases: TGTGCCAGCGGCCGGGGAGAGGCAGGAAACACCATATATTTT.